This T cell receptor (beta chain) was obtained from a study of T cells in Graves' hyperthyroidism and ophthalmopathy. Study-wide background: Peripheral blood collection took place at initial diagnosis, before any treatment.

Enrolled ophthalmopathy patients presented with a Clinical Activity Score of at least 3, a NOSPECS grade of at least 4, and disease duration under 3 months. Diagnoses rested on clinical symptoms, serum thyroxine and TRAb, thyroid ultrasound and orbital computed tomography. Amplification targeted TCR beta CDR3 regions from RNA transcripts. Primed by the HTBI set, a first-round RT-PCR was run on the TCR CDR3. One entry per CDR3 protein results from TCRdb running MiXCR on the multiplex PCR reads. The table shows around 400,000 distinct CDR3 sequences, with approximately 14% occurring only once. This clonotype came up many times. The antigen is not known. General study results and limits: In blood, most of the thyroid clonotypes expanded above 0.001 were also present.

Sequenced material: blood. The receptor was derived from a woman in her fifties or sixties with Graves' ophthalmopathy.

The CDR3 protein is CASSKRGDTQYF. In DNA form, the CDR3 reads TGTGCCAGCAGCAAGAGGGGGGATACGCAGTATTTT. V usage is TRBV11-3 and J usage is TRBJ2-3, with D tentatively TRBD1 (6 bases). Germline loops: CDR1 SGHNT, CDR2 YENEEA. Deletions cut 5 bases from V and 6 bases from J, with 9 bases between. CDR3 length: 12 amino acids.